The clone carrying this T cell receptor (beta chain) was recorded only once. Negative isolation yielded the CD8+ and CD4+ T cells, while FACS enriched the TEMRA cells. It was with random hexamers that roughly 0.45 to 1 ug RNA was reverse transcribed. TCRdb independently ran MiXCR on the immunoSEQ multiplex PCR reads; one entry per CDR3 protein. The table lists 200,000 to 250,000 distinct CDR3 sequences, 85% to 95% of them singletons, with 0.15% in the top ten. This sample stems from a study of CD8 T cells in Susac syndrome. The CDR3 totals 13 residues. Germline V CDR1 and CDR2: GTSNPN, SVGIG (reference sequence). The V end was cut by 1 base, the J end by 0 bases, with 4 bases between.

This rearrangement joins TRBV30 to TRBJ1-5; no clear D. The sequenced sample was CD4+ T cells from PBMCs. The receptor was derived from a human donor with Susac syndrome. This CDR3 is CAWSDYSNQPQHF. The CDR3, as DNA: TGTGCCTGGAGTGATTATAGCAATCAGCCCCAGCATTTT.